Below, 13 T cell receptor beta chains from the same sample are listed, as sequenced in a study of blood T cell repertoires in COVID-19. Some clones are missing from TCRdb's copy, which holds only in-frame ones; the method was immunoSEQ multiplex PCR. The sample has 130,000 or so clones, more than 80% seen once. What was sequenced was peripheral blood. These receptors all stem from a human donor in a cohort sampled during active COVID-19.

V gene TRBV6-5 combines with J gene TRBJ2-7; D gene uncertain. CDR1 and CDR2 from the germline V gene are MNHEY and SVGAGI. There are 12 residues in the CDR3. V was cut by 8 bases and J by 2 bases, with 10 bases left in between. The CDR3 region is CASRLPPYEQYF. CDR3 DNA: TGTGCCAGCCGTCTACCCCCCTACGAGCAGTACTTC.

This clone appeared once. The chain combines TRBV6-6 with TRBJ2-3; TRBD2 matches 14 bases. V was clipped by 6 bases and J by 4 bases; unmatched bases: 21. Per the germline V gene, CDR1 is MNHNY and CDR2 is SVGAGI (reference sequence). The CDR3 totals 21 residues. The CDR3 is CASSPAPGLAGVGQRADTQYF. CDR3 DNA: TGTGCCAGCAGCCCAGCCCCGGGACTAGCGGGAGTTGGGCAGCGGGCAGATACGCAGTATTTT.

The V gene is TRBV24-1, the J gene TRBJ2-6; TRBD2 might be the D (5 bases). CDR1 and CDR2 from the germline V gene are KGHDR and SFDVKD. V was clipped by 5 bases and J by 2 bases, with 18 bases between them. The CDR3 is made up of 18 amino acids. The CDR3 nucleotides are TGTGCCACCAGTGGTCCCCGAACGGGGAACGCTGGGGCCAACGTCCTGACTTTC. It specifies CATSGPRTGNAGANVLTF.

This chain connects TRBV24-1 to TRBJ2-2; unclear D gene. Germline CDR1 reads KGHDR; CDR2 reads SFDVKD. Trimming removed 4 bases from V and 9 bases from J, with 14 bases in between. The CDR3 length is 14 residues. CDR3: CATSDPSLGWELFF. CDR3 DNA: TGTGCCACCAGTGACCCCTCCCTGGGCTGGGAGCTGTTTTTT.

The chain links TRBV12-5 to TRBJ2-7, with 7 bases aligning to TRBD2. CDR3 length: 14 amino acids. V dropped 5 bases and J dropped 5; count of bases not matched to a gene: 9. In germline, CDR1 is LGHNT, CDR2 FRNRAP. In DNA, the CDR3 is TGTGCTAGTGGTGCCGGGAGGCTAGCTGACGAGCAGTACTTC. Protein sequence: CASGAGRLADEQYF.

This chain connects TRBV5-6 to TRBJ1-3; D not certain. This CDR3 has 13 residues. V was cut by 1 base and J by 7 bases, with 9 bases left in between. Germline CDR1 is SGHDT and CDR2 is YYEEEE. The chain's CDR3 is CASSLRSVNTIYF. CDR3 sequence (DNA): TGTGCCAGCAGCTTGAGGAGTGTTAACACCATATATTTT.

The chain combines TRBV10-2 with TRBJ1-1; unclear D gene. Trimming took off 7 bases at V and 7 bases at J, with 10 bases between the two ends. This CDR3 region has 11 residues. Germline-derived CDR1 and CDR2 are WSHSY and SAAADI. Here the CDR3 reads CASTKNLEAFF. The CDR3 coding sequence is TGCGCCAGCACTAAGAACCTTGAAGCTTTCTTT.

This chain joins TRBV7-2 and TRBJ2-1; TRBD2 agrees at 7 bases. CDR3 length equals 16 residues. J was trimmed by 4 bases and V by 1 base; bases with no gene match: 7. The V gene's germline CDR1 is SGHTA and CDR2 FQGNSA. The CDR3 DNA reads as TGTGCCAGCAGCTTAGGTGGCGGGAGCGTATACAATGAGCAGTTCTTC. This codes for CASSLGGGSVYNEQFF.

The table lists this clone with a count of one. V gene TRBV3-1 (or the pseudogene TRBV3-2) combines with J gene TRBJ2-5; D is possibly TRBD2 (6 bases). Germline V lookup: CDR1 LGHDT, CDR2 YNNKEL (reference sequence). Trimming cost V 4 bases and J 2 bases, with 26 bases left between them. The CDR3 length is 19 residues. The DNA for the CDR3 is TGTGCCAGCAGCCCGCCAATATTACAACGGGAGTTGGCGCAAGAGACCCAGTACTTC. Translated: CASSPPILQRELAQETQYF.

The rearrangement links TRBV6-5 to TRBJ2-3; 11 positions match TRBD2. Germline lookup yields CDR1 MNHEY and CDR2 SVGAGI. After removal of 5 bases from V and 4 bases from J, the junction contained 2 bases not matched to a gene. This CDR3 contains 14 residues. CDR3 sequence reads: CASSTSGSSDTQYF. CDR3 nucleotides: TGTGCCAGCAGTACTAGCGGGAGCTCAGATACGCAGTATTTT.

The chain joins TRBV6-5 to TRBJ2-1, with D tentatively TRBD1 (6 bases). V was cut by 8 bases and J by 8 bases, with 13 bases left in between. The CDR3 extends over 12 amino acids. Looked up from germline, CDR1 is MNHEY and CDR2 is SVGAGI. DNA of the CDR3: TGTGCCAGCGGTCAAACAGGGTATGAGCAGTTCTTC. Amino acids: CASGQTGYEQFF.

Written as DNA, the CDR3 is TGTGCCAGCAGAGTACAGGGGGGCAATCAGCCCCAGCATTTT. This translates into CASRVQGGNQPQHF. The chain joins TRBV6-5 to TRBJ1-5, with 8 bases lining up with TRBD1. The CDR3 extends over 14 amino acids. V shed 6 bases and J 2 bases; nucleotides not matched to a gene: 3. The germline gives CDR1 MNHEY, CDR2 SVGAGI.

The rearrangement uses TRBV27 and TRBJ1-5; no clear D. Germline assignment: CDR1 MNHEY and CDR2 SMNVEV (reference sequence). Trimming pared 2 bases from V and 5 bases from J, leaving 10 bases between. The CDR3 is 14 residues long. CDR3 residues: CASSLGYGDQPQHF. The CDR3, as DNA: TGTGCCAGCAGTTTAGGATACGGGGATCAGCCCCAGCATTTT.